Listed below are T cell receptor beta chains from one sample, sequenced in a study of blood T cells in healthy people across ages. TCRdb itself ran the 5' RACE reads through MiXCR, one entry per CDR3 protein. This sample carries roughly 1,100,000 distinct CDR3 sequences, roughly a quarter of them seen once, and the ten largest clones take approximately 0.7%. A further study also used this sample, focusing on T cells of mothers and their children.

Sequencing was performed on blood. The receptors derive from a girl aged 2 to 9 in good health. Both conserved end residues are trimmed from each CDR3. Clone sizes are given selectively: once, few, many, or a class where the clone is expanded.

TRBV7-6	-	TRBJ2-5	ASSSVTTGPGETQY
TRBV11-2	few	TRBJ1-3	ASSRGSGNTIY
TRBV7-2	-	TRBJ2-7	ASRPTGKNEQY
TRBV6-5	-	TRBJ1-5	ASKGGLDQPQH
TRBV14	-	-	ASSLRLGSGSPYEQY
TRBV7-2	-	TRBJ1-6	ASSTEKGPPLH
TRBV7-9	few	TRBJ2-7	ASSSEGAGGFYEQY
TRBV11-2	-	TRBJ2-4	ASSLDGGDIQY
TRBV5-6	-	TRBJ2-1	ASSFMGTQPYNEQF
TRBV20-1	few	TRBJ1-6	SARAGAGNSPLH
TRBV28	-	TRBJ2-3	ANPAYTQY
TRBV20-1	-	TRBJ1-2	SARDRGFGYT
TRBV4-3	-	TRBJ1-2	ASSQDLGGIGYGYT
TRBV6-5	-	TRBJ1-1	ASSYRQGRTEAF
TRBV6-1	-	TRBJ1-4	ATSGITTNEKLF
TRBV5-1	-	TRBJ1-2	ASSSTGPSNYGYT
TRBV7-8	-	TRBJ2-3	ASSLVSAPSTDTQY
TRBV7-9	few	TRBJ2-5	ASSHLSGGSVETQY
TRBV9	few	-	ASSVSGTGSNEQF
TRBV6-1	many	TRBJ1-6	ASSRGTGVSPLH